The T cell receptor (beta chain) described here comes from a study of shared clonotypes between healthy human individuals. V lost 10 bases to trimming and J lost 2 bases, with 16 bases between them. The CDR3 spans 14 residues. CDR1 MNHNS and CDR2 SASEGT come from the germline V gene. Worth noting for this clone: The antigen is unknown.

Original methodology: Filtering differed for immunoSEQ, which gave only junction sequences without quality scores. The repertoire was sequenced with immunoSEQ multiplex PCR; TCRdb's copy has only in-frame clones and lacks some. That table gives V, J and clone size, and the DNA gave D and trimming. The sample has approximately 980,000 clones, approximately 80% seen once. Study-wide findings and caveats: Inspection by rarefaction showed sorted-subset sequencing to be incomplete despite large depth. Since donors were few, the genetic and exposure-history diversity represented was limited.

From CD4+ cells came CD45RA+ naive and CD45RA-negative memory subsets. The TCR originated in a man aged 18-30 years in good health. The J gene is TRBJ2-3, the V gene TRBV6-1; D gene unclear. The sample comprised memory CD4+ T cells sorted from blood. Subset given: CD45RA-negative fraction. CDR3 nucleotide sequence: TGTGCCACCCTGTCTCTCGGATACACAGATACGCAGTATTTT. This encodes CATLSLGYTDTQYF.